These T cell receptor beta chains were read from a single sample in a study of blood T cell repertoires in COVID-19. Here immunoSEQ multiplex PCR was the method, and the copy in TCRdb shows in-frame clones only, minus some. The repertoire holds about 230,000 clones, with 81% as singletons. The sample consisted of peripheral blood. The receptors come from a woman of 80 years or more with acute or convalescent COVID-19. Both conserved end residues are part of each CDR3. A D gene is named only where the DNA matches it firmly. Not all rows give a size; the values are once, few, many and, for expanded clones, a class.

v_call	d_call	j_call	clone_size	cdr3_nt	cdr3_aa
TRBV7-8	TRBD1	TRBJ1-5	-	TGTGCCAGCAGCTCCCCCGGGCAGGGGGCCTACTATAGCAATCAGCCCCAGCATTTT	CASSSPGQGAYYSNQPQHF
TRBV5-1	-	TRBJ1-4	-	TGCGCCAGCAGCCGGACATCCACTAATGAAAAACTGTTTTTT	CASSRTSTNEKLFF
TRBV6-6	TRBD1	TRBJ2-5	-	TGTGCCAGCACCCCGAGTTCGACAGGGGCTGGCGAGACCCAGTACTTC	CASTPSSTGAGETQYF
TRBV3-1/TRBV3-2	-	TRBJ2-1	-	TGTGCCAGCAGCCAAGAGGGAGTTCTAACCTCCAATGAGCAGTTCTTC	CASSQEGVLTSNEQFF
TRBV6-5	-	TRBJ1-5	-	TGTGCCAGCAGTCCGACAGGTAGGTATCAGCCCCAGCATTTT	CASSPTGRYQPQHF
TRBV6-5	TRBD1	TRBJ1-1	-	TGTGCCAGCAGTTACCGACAGGGTGAGGTGAACACTGAAGCTTTCTTT	CASSYRQGEVNTEAFF
TRBV19	TRBD1	TRBJ2-7	-	TGTGCCAGTAGTATTGAAGCGGGACAGGGGGCCGAGCAGTACTTC	CASSIEAGQGAEQYF
TRBV2	TRBD1	TRBJ2-1	once	TGTGCCAGCAGTGCACAGGGGAATCGGTACAATGAGCAGTTCTTC	CASSAQGNRYNEQFF
TRBV7-3	TRBD2	TRBJ2-7	-	TGTGCCAGCAGCCGGGGAGGACTAGCGGGAGAGACGCAGTACTTC	CASSRGGLAGETQYF
TRBV6-5	-	TRBJ2-5	once	TGTGCCTTAGCACCCAGCGCCCTGCGCCAAGAGACCCAGTACTTC	CALAPSALRQETQYF
TRBV5-1	TRBD1	TRBJ2-1	-	TGCGCCAGCAGGCATAGGACAGGGGACTACAATGAGCAGTTCTTC	CASRHRTGDYNEQFF
TRBV28	TRBD1	TRBJ1-2	-	TGTGCCAGCAGTTTATCCACAGGGGGCTATGGCTACACCTTC	CASSLSTGGYGYTF
TRBV9	TRBD1	TRBJ2-2	-	TGTGCCAGCACGCGGACAGGACAGAACACCGGGGAGCTGTTTTTT	CASTRTGQNTGELFF
TRBV7-8	TRBD1	TRBJ2-1	-	TGTGCCAGCAGCTTAGTTACAGGGGTCCCCTACAATGAGCAGTTCTTC	CASSLVTGVPYNEQFF
TRBV5-1	TRBD1	TRBJ1-2	-	TGCGCCAGCAGCTTGGCGCCAGGGGGTGAATATGGCTACACCTTC	CASSLAPGGEYGYTF
TRBV6-6	TRBD1	TRBJ1-2	-	TGTGCCAGCAGTTACCTCGCGGGACAGTTTGGCTACACCTTC	CASSYLAGQFGYTF
TRBV20-1	-	TRBJ2-7	-	TGCAGTGCTAGTCCCGGGGTGGTCGAGCAGTACTTC	CSASPGVVEQYF
TRBV5-1	TRBD2	TRBJ2-2	once	TGCGCCAGCAGCTGGACTAGCGGGGGGCCGAACACCGGGGAGCTGTTTTTT	CASSWTSGGPNTGELFF
TRBV7-3	TRBD2	TRBJ2-3	once	TGTGCCAGCGGACTAGCGGGAACAGATACGCAGTATTTT	CASGLAGTDTQYF
TRBV5-4	-	TRBJ1-2	-	TGTGCCAGCAGCTTCGGGACAACCTATGGCTACACCTTC	CASSFGTTYGYTF
TRBV5-1	TRBD1	TRBJ2-3	-	TGCGCCAGCAGAACCGGGACAGGTAGCACAGATACGCAGTATTTT	CASRTGTGSTDTQYF
TRBV30	-	TRBJ1-6	-	TGTGCCTGGAGTGTACGTCACTCGCCCCTCCACTTT	CAWSVRHSPLHF
TRBV19	-	TRBJ1-2	few	TGTGCCAGCAGGGAATGGCACTATGGCTACACCTTC	CASREWHYGYTF
TRBV14	TRBD1	TRBJ1-4	-	TGTGCCAGCAGCCAAGAAAGAGGGGGACAGGAACTGTTTTTT	CASSQERGGQELFF
TRBV5-1	-	TRBJ2-3	-	TGCGCCAGCAGCCCAAATGTCGGGGGGCTCGCAGATACGCAGTATTTT	CASSPNVGGLADTQYF
TRBV6-5	TRBD1	TRBJ1-5	-	TGTGCCAGCAGCGGGACAGACGATCAGCCCCAGCATTTT	CASSGTDDQPQHF
TRBV12-3/TRBV12-4	-	TRBJ1-5	-	TGTGCCAGCAGTTTAGAGCTCCAGCCCCAGCATTTT	CASSLELQPQHF
TRBV4-2	TRBD2	TRBJ2-2	-	TGTGCCAGCAGCCAAGGCTTCGGGGGGGGGACTACGGAGGACGCGAACACCGGGGAGCTGTTTTTT	CASSQGFGGGTTEDANTGELFF
TRBV5-1	-	TRBJ2-5	-	TGCGCCAGCAGCTTCGTCGGGAGTTTCCGAGAGACCCAGTACTTC	CASSFVGSFRETQYF
TRBV28	-	TRBJ1-2	-	TGTGCCAGCAGTTTATCCCCGACAGAATTAAACTATGGCTACACCTTC	CASSLSPTELNYGYTF
TRBV3-1/TRBV3-2	TRBD1	TRBJ1-4	few	TGTGCCAGCAGCCCCGGGACAGGGAATGAAAAACTGTTTTTT	CASSPGTGNEKLFF
TRBV9	TRBD2	TRBJ2-3	-	TGTGCCAGCAGCGTAGGTGATGTAGCGGGGGGGCGCACAGATACGCAGTATTTT	CASSVGDVAGGRTDTQYF
TRBV6-5	-	TRBJ2-1	-	TGTGCCAGCAGTCCTCAGGGGAGCTCCTACAATGAGCAGTTCTTC	CASSPQGSSYNEQFF
TRBV3-1/TRBV3-2	-	TRBJ1-1	few	TGTGCCAGCAGAGTACAGCTTGGGAACACTGAAGCTTTCTTT	CASRVQLGNTEAFF
TRBV5-6	-	TRBJ1-3	-	TGTGCCAGCAGCCCACAGTGGCAGGAAGGAAACACCATATATTTT	CASSPQWQEGNTIYF
TRBV6-1	-	TRBJ1-3	-	TGTGCCAGCAGTGAAGCGGGGCAGGGTGTAGGAAACACCATATATTTT	CASSEAGQGVGNTIYF
TRBV5-1	-	TRBJ1-5	-	TGCGCCAGCAGTTTTACGGCAGGGGACAATCAGCCCCAGCATTTT	CASSFTAGDNQPQHF
TRBV5-1	-	TRBJ1-6	-	TGCGCCAGCAGCTTGTCGGAGAGCTATAATTCACCCCTCCACTTT	CASSLSESYNSPLHF
TRBV6-2/TRBV6-3	TRBD2	TRBJ2-7	-	TGTGCCAGCAGTTACCAGGGGACTAGCGGAAGAAAGCAGTACTTC	CASSYQGTSGRKQYF
TRBV28	-	TRBJ2-7	-	TGTGCCAGCAGTCCCCAGTTGGAGGGACGGTTCTCCTTC	CASSPQLEGRFSF
TRBV5-4	TRBD1	TRBJ1-3	-	TGTGCCAGCAGCTTGGGGGGGACAGGGGGAAACACCATATATTTT	CASSLGGTGGNTIYF
TRBV3-1/TRBV3-2	-	TRBJ2-7	-	TGTGCCAGCAGCCAGGGGCGCGAGCAGTACTTC	CASSQGREQYF
TRBV2	-	TRBJ1-2	-	TGTGCCAGCAGTGAAGGACCAGGGGTTCCCTATGGCTACACCTTC	CASSEGPGVPYGYTF
TRBV10-2	TRBD1	TRBJ1-4	-	TGCGCCAGCAGTGACCCCGGGACAGGGGGAGTTCGTGAAAAACTGTTTTTT	CASSDPGTGGVREKLFF
TRBV6-5	-	TRBJ2-7	-	TGTGCCAGCAGTTACTCGGGGAGGAGGGGAGGCGAGCAGTACTTC	CASSYSGRRGGEQYF
TRBV19	-	TRBJ2-1	-	TGTGCCAGTAGCCTACAGGGCTATGTATACAATGAGCAGTTCTTC	CASSLQGYVYNEQFF
TRBV2	-	TRBJ1-1	-	TGTGCCACCAAGGGGAAGGTTGTGCTCACTGAAGCTTTCTTT	CATKGKVVLTEAFF
TRBV27	-	TRBJ2-1	-	TGTGCCAGCAGTTTAAGGGTCGGTCTAGCGACCCTTTACAATGAGCAGTTCTTC	CASSLRVGLATLYNEQFF
TRBV7-9	-	TRBJ1-1	-	TGTGCCAGCAGGGAGGTGATAGGGAACACTGAAGCTTTCTTT	CASREVIGNTEAFF
TRBV7-8	TRBD2	TRBJ2-1	-	TGTGCCAGCAGCCCCACCGAGCGGGGCTACAATGAGCAGTTCTTC	CASSPTERGYNEQFF
TRBV19	-	TRBJ1-1	-	TGTGCCAGTAGTGCGGTGACAGTAAACACTGAAGCTTTCTTT	CASSAVTVNTEAFF
TRBV28	TRBD1	TRBJ2-1	-	TGTGCCAGCAGTCCGGGACAGGGCCCCAATGAGCAGTTCTTC	CASSPGQGPNEQFF
TRBV7-2	TRBD2	TRBJ2-5	-	TGTGCCAGCAGCTGGTCTAGCGGGGGGTTGGAGACCCAGTACTTC	CASSWSSGGLETQYF
TRBV10-3	-	TRBJ2-7	once	TGTGCCATCAGTGAGGGTAGCAGGGGGGAAGTGCAGTACTTC	CAISEGSRGEVQYF
TRBV4-2	-	TRBJ1-6	-	TGTGCCAGCAGCCAAGGGAGCGGAGGCTCCTATAATTCACCCCTCCACTTT	CASSQGSGGSYNSPLHF